Included here is one T cell receptor (beta chain) sequence, with context. These data belong to a study of blood T cell repertoires in COVID-19. Looking at the study overall: The analysed material was cDNA or gDNA that came from T cells, B-cell-depleted T cells, or PBMCs.

Some clones are missing from TCRdb's copy, which holds only in-frame ones; the method was immunoSEQ multiplex PCR. The profile shows roughly 110,000 clones, about three quarters of them singletons. The CDR3 totals 14 residues. CDR1 SEHNR and CDR2 FQNEAQ come from the germline V gene (reference sequence). Trimming took off 3 bases at V and 4 bases at J, with 10 bases between the two ends. The TCR was taken from a man between 65 and 85 years old with acute or convalescent COVID-19. Sequences were obtained from peripheral blood. The J gene is TRBJ2-1, the V gene TRBV7-9; maybe TRBD2 (5 bases). The CDR3 reads CASSLQSGYNEQFF. The CDR3 DNA follows: TGTGCCAGCAGCTTGCAATCGGGATACAATGAGCAGTTCTTC.